The source of this TCR beta chain is a study of T cells in Graves' hyperthyroidism and ophthalmopathy. Study-level points and caveats: Blood samples included most of the expanded thyroid clonotypes exceeding 0.001.

TCR beta CDR3 region amplification was performed from RNA transcripts. The HTBI primer set drove a first-round RT-PCR of the TCR CDR3. TCRdb re-called the multiplex PCR reads through MiXCR, storing one row per CDR3 protein. The sample contains about 720,000 distinct CDR3 sequences, 18% of which appear only once. This clonotype was counted between two and nine times. What it binds is not known. After removal of 7 bases from V and 3 bases from J, the junction contained 10 bases not matched to a gene. The CDR3 sequence is 15 residues long. Germline CDR1 is MNHNS and CDR2 is SASEGT. The receptor was isolated from a woman aged 45-59 years with Graves' hyperthyroidism that later progressed to Graves' ophthalmopathy. J is TRBJ2-3 and V is TRBV6-1; 7 bases map to TRBD2. The sample comprised blood. DNA of the CDR3: TGTGCCAGCACCCGCATAGCGGGTGTGACAGATACGCAGTATTTT. It translates to CASTRIAGVTDTQYF.